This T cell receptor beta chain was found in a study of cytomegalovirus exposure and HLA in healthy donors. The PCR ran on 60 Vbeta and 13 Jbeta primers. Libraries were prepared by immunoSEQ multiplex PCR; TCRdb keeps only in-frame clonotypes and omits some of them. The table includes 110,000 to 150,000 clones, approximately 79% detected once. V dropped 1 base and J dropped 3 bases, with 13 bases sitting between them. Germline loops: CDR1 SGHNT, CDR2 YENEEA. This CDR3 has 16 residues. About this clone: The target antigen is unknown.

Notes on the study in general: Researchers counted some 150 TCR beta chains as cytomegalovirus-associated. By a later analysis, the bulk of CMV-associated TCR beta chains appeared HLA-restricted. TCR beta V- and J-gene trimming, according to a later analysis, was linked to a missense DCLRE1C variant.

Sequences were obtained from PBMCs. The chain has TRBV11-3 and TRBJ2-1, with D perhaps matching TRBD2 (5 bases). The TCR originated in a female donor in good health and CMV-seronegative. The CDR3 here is CASSLGGTSSYNEQFF. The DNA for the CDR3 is TGTGCCAGCAGCTTAGGTGGTACTAGTAGCTACAATGAGCAGTTCTTC.